The 19 T cell receptor beta chains listed next were all sequenced from one sample in a study of vaccination and CD4 T cells after COVID-19. Treatment indicated: roughly 11-day PBMC culture with coronavirus spike peptide pools or control peptides (ViraFEST assay). No antigens are known for them. The study sequenced cultured CD4+ T cell DNA using the Oncomine TCR Beta short-read assay. MiXCR was run by TCRdb on the PCR reads, yielding one entry per CDR3 protein. The data contain roughly 17,000 distinct CDR3 sequences, roughly 23% of them singletons. Sequencing was done on a sample of cultured CD4+ T cells from blood. The origin of the receptors is a human donor with COVID-19.

CDR3 residues: CASSELVSGYTF. In DNA, the CDR3 is TGTGCCAGCAGTGAATTGGTTTCTGGCTACACCTTC. The chain links TRBV25-1 to TRBJ1-2; no reliable D call. Between the trimmed V and J ends, which lost 1 base and 7 bases, there was a span of 7 bases. Germline-derived CDR1 and CDR2 are MGHDK and SYGVNS. CDR3 size: 12 residues.

The V gene is TRBV9, the J gene TRBJ1-6, with TRBD1 matching 11 bases. This CDR3 is built from 15 residues. The V and J ends lost 1 base and 10 bases, in that order; junction bases with no gene match: 4. CDR1 and CDR2 from the germline V gene are SGDLS and YYNGEE. CDR3 bases: TGTGCCAGCAGCGTATCTGGACAGGGGGCATCACCCCTCCACTTT. As protein: CASSVSGQGASPLHF.

The chain recombines TRBV12-3 or TRBV12-4 with TRBJ1-2; D is possibly TRBD1 (5 bases). Deletions cut 5 bases from V and 0 bases from J, with 10 bases between. There are 14 residues in the CDR3. The CDR3 sequence is CASSRTSTNYGYTF. The CDR3 region has the DNA TGTGCCAGCAGTCGGACAAGCACTAACTATGGCTACACCTTC.

The V and J genes are TRBV25-1 and TRBJ2-1, with a possible D match to TRBD1 (5 bases). CDR3 length: 12 residues. V lost 2 bases to trimming and J lost 9 bases, with 8 bases between them. The germline CDR1 and CDR2 sequences are MGHDK and SYGVNS. CDR3 protein: CASSEQGIEQFF. The CDR3 nucleotides are TGTGCCAGCAGTGAACAGGGCATTGAGCAGTTCTTC.

The CDR3 sequence is CASSLLAGGVETQYF. DNA for the CDR3: TGTGCCAGCAGTTTGCTAGCGGGGGGAGTAGAGACCCAGTACTTC. This chain uses TRBV28 with TRBJ2-5, with 11 nucleotides matching TRBD2. The CDR3 covers 15 residues. Trimming took 3 bases from V and 4 from J; bases not matched to a gene: 4. Germline V CDR1 and CDR2: MDHEN, SYDVKM.

The table lists this clonotype with a few counts. This chain uses TRBV19 with TRBJ1-1; D gene unclear. Trimming stripped 5 bases from V and 1 base from J, with 11 bases between. The germline gives CDR1 LNHDA, CDR2 SQIVND (reference sequence). The length of the CDR3 is 14 residues. The CDR3 nucleotides read TGTGCCAGTAGTGGAACAGCCGCGAACACTGAAGCTTTCTTT. It yields the protein CASSGTAANTEAFF. Full variable domain (outside the CDR3, taken from reference TRBV19 and TRBJ1-1): DGGITQSPKYLFRKEGQNVTLSCEQNLNHDAMYWYRQDPGQGLRLIYYSQIVNDFQKGDIAEGYSVSREKKESFPLTVTSAQKNPTAFYLCASSGTAANTEAFFGQGTRLTVV.

The sample holds a few counts of this clonotype. This chain uses TRBV10-3 with TRBJ1-2; the match to TRBD1 covers 7 bases. Germline V gives CDR1 ENHRY, CDR2 SYGVKD. The CDR3 totals 14 residues. V lost 3 bases and J lost 7; bases outside the gene matches: 8. The CDR3 is CAISDGTVRLGYTF. CDR3 nucleotide sequence: TGTGCCATCAGTGACGGGACAGTCCGTCTTGGCTACACCTTC.

V gene TRBV12-3 or TRBV12-4 combines with J gene TRBJ1-1; 9 nucleotides align to TRBD1. This CDR3 contains 15 residues. The trim removed 5 bases at V and 7 bases at J, leaving 11 bases unmatched. This CDR3 reads CASSLLTDRGGEAFF. Written as DNA, the CDR3 is TGTGCCAGCAGTCTCCTTACGGACAGGGGTGGTGAAGCTTTCTTT.

The chain has TRBV6-5 and TRBJ1-6; D is ambiguous. The V and J ends lost 0 bases and 14 bases respectively, with 8 bases between them. This CDR3 spans 12 amino acids. CDR1 MNHEY and CDR2 SVGAGI come from the germline V gene. As DNA, the CDR3 is TGTGCCAGCAGTTACTCGAGCGGGGCCCTCCACTTT. Protein product: CASSYSSGALHF.

This clonotype has just a few counts. This chain joins TRBV7-2 and TRBJ1-4, with a weak D call TRBD1 (6 bases). Germline assignment: CDR1 SGHTA and CDR2 FQGNSA. This CDR3 comprises 15 residues. V was shortened by 4 bases and J by 7 bases, with 16 bases between the two germline ends. The CDR3 protein is CASSSSGAWGEKLFF. CDR3 bases: TGTGCCAGCAGCTCTTCAGGGGCCTGGGGTGAAAAACTGTTTTTT. The variable domain in full, with the rest retrieved from reference TRBV7-2 and TRBJ1-4, is GAGVSQSPSNKVTEKGKDVELRCDPISGHTALYWYRQSLGQGLEFLIYFQGNSAPDKSGLPSDRFSAERTGGSVSTLTIQRTQQEDSAVYLCASSSSGAWGEKLFFGSGTQLSVL.

This clonotype was counted only a few times. The rearrangement links TRBV12-3 or TRBV12-4 to TRBJ1-1; D perhaps matches TRBD1 (5 bases). Trimming removed 7 bases from V and 11 bases from J, with 23 bases in between. The CDR3 covers 14 residues. The CDR3 is CASTLGPVGGKAFF. CDR3 bases: TGTGCCAGCACCCTCGGACCAGTCGGGGGAAAGGCTTTCTTT.

The sample holds a few counts of this clonotype. The chain recombines TRBV4-3 with TRBJ2-3; 11 bases match TRBD2. The CDR3 is 17 residues long. V shed 0 bases and J 5 bases; nucleotides not matched to a gene: 7. Germline CDR1 reads LGHNA; CDR2 reads YSLEER. CDR3 DNA: TGCGCCAGCAGCCAAGATCGGCTAGCGGGGGGCGAAGATACGCAGTATTTT. This translates into CASSQDRLAGGEDTQYF.

The genes are TRBV6-1 and TRBJ1-2; TRBD1 matches at 8 bases. Germline V gives CDR1 MNHNS, CDR2 SASEGT. Unmatched junction bases numbered 13, after V lost 9 bases and J lost 4 bases. The CDR3 is made up of 15 amino acids. DNA of the CDR3: TGTGCCAGTTCGCCGGACACGACAGGGGCCTATGGCTACACCTTC. Its translation: CASSPDTTGAYGYTF.

The V call is TRBV10-3, the J call TRBJ1-1; D is uncertain. The CDR3 runs to 11 residues. Germline V gives CDR1 ENHRY, CDR2 SYGVKD. Trimming removed 10 bases at V and 1 base at J, with 7 bases between. CDR3 sequence: CATCTNTEAFF. The CDR3 DNA reads as TGTGCCACCTGTACGAACACTGAAGCTTTCTTT.

The chain recombines TRBV19 with TRBJ1-3, with D perhaps TRBD1 (6 bases). Germline assignment: CDR1 LNHDA and CDR2 SQIVND (reference sequence). The V end lost 4 bases, the J end lost 1 base, and 14 bases lay between the germline ends. The CDR3 consists of 16 residues. This chain's CDR3 is CASSTGQTGSGNTIYF. Here the CDR3 DNA reads TGTGCCAGTAGTACCGGACAGACCGGATCTGGAAACACCATATATTTT.

This clonotype was counted only a few times. The rearrangement uses TRBV5-6 and TRBJ2-4; D remains unclear. Per germline, CDR1 SGHDT and CDR2 YYEEEE. Trimming took 0 bases from V and 6 from J, leaving 1 base between them. The CDR3 consists of 11 residues. CDR3 residues: CASSLANIQYF. Written as DNA, the CDR3 is TGTGCCAGCAGCTTGGCAAACATTCAGTACTTC.

This clonotype was detected a few times. The CDR3 DNA sequence: TGCGCCAGCAGCCAGATGGGACTAGCGGGGCGAAAAGATACGCAGTATTTT. As protein: CASSQMGLAGRKDTQYF. The rearrangement links TRBV5-1 to TRBJ2-3; 13 nucleotides match TRBD2. This CDR3 has 17 residues. Germline V gene data show CDR1 as SGHRS and CDR2 as YFSETQ. Unmatched junction bases numbered 10, after V lost 4 bases and J lost 5 bases.

This clonotype was seen only a few times. The chain uses TRBV6-5 and TRBJ1-4; D remains ambiguous. Germline V lookup: CDR1 MNHEY, CDR2 SVGAGI. The CDR3 runs to 14 residues. Trimming took off 0 bases at V and 8 bases at J, with 10 bases between the two ends. In nucleotides, the CDR3 is TGTGCCAGCAGTTACTCCGGGAGTGGGGAAAAACTGTTTTTT. It translates to CASSYSGSGEKLFF.

The chain has TRBV12-3 or TRBV12-4 and TRBJ2-3; D may be TRBD1 or TRBD2 (5 bases each). This CDR3 is built from 14 residues. Trimming stripped 4 bases from V and 1 base from J, with 9 bases between. The CDR3 DNA reads as TGTGCCAGCAGTTCTAGGGGAGGCACAGATACGCAGTATTTT. It translates to CASSSRGGTDTQYF.